This entry features one TCR beta chain sequence. In its sample, this clonotype was seen a few times. This clone's antigen is unknown. No qualities accompany the bases; no much larger clone lies one base away. Via the germline V gene, CDR1 is MNHEY and CDR2 SVGEGT. The CDR3 runs 15 residues from the cysteine to the phenylalanine. Kept here is only the CDR3 DNA, which spans 45 bases and is read in frame from base 1. The V end gives up 6 bases and the J end 2 bases, leaving 6 bases in the junction not matched to a gene. This sample was included in a study of response to subunit inactivated influenza vaccine (dated by TCRdb to the late 2010s). In the study overall: Deep quantitative T cell receptor repertoire profiling was used in the study to track responses to a trivalent subunit inactivated influenza vaccine.

What the study reported, not specific to this receptor: According to the authors, only a limited number of new T cells may be recruited by each seasonal influenza vaccination.

The method was RT-PCR. Sequencing was performed on an Illumina HiSeq 2500. TCRdb reanalyzed the raw reads on its own, using fastp at Q25 for trimming and MiXCR for clone calling, and kept in-frame beta chains. Rows matching on CDR3 protein sequence are summarized as one entry with the most common DNA and genes. This sample is represented by a few hundred thousand distinct CDR3 sequences; 9.5% to 15% of them were singletons. The ten largest clones represent less than 8.5% of the sample. The rearrangement joined TRBV6-2 or TRBV6-3 to TRBJ2-1; TRBD1 matches 8 bases in the middle. The sequencing here drew on non-naive T cells sorted from PBMCs, taken 14 to 15 days before vaccination. In light of the paper, this sample's cell subset or site label describes: memory T cell fraction. This receptor was obtained from a man aged 45-65 years who received an inactivated influenza vaccine. Donor details come from another sample of the same person, matched by shared clones. Read as DNA, the sequence is TGTGCCAGCAGCCCTCGCAGGGGGCCCTACAATGAGCAGTTCTTC. Its protein reads: CASSPRRGPYNEQFF.